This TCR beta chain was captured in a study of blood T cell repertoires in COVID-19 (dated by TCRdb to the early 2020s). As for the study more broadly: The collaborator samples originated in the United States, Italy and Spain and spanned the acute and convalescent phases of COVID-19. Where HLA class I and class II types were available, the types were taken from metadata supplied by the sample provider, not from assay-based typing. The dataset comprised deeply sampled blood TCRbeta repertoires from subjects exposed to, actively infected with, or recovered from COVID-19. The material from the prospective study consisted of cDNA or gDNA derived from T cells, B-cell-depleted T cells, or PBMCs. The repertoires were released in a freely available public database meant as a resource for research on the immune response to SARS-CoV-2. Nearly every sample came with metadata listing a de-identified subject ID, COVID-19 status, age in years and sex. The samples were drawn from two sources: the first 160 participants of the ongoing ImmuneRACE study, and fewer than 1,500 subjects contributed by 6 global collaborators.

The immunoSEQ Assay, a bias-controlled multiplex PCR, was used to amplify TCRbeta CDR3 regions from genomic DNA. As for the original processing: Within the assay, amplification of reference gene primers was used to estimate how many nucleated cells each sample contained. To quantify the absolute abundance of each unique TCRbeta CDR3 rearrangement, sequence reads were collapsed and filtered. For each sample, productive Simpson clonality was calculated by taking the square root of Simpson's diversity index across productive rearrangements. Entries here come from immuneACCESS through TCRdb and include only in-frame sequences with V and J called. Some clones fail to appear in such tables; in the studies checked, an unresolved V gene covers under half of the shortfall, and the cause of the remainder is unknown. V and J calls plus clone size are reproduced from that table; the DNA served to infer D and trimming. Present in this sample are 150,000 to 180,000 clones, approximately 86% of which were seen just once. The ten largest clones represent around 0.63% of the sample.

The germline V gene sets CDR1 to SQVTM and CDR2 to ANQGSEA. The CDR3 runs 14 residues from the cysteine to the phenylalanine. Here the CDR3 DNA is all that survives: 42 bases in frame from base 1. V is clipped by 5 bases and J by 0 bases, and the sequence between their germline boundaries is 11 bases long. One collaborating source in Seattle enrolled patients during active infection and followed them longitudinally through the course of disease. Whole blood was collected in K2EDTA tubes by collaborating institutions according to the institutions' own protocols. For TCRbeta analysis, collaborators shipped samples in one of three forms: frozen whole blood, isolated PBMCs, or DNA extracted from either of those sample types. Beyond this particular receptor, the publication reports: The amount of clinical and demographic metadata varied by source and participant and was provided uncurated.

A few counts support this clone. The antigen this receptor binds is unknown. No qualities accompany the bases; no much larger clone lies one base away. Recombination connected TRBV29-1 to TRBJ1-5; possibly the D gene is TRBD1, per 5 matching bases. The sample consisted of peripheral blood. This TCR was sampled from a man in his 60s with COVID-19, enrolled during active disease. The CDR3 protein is CSVTGANSNQPQHF. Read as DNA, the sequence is TGCAGCGTTACAGGAGCTAATAGCAATCAGCCCCAGCATTTT.